Following are 11 T cell receptor beta chains from one sample sequenced in a study of blood T cell repertoires in COVID-19. Sequencing used immunoSEQ multiplex PCR; TCRdb keeps in-frame clones, though not all of them. The profile shows 400,000 or so clones, approximately 90% of them singletons. The sequenced sample consisted of peripheral blood. The receptor set was obtained from a man younger than 35 with COVID-19, enrolled during active disease.

The table lists this clone with many counts. The sample contains more than one DNA sequence encoding this CDR3. The chain uses TRBV7-9 and TRBJ2-3, with 14 bases aligning to TRBD2. Germline V gives CDR1 SEHNR, CDR2 FQNEAQ (reference sequence). The CDR3 is made up of 17 amino acids. V lost 5 bases, J lost 1 base, and 5 bases stayed unmatched. The chain's CDR3 is CASSPGLAGARTDTQYF. CDR3 nucleotides: TGTGCCAGCAGCCCGGGACTAGCGGGGGCCCGCACAGATACGCAGTATTTT.

V is TRBV5-4 and J is TRBJ2-3; D possibly corresponds to TRBD1 (6 bases). V lost 5 bases to trimming and J lost 2 bases, with 12 bases between them. CDR1 is SGHNT, CDR2 YYREEE, per germline (reference sequence). This CDR3 is built from 14 residues. The CDR3 DNA follows: TGTGCCAGCAGTTCCCGACAGGACACAGATACGCAGTATTTT. Amino acids: CASSSRQDTDTQYF.

Here the CDR3 reads CASSRGLAGNNNEQFF. DNA for the CDR3: TGTGCCAGTAGTAGGGGACTAGCGGGAAACAACAATGAGCAGTTCTTC. The chain has TRBV19 and TRBJ2-1; 13 positions match TRBD2. The ends lost 4 bases at V and 5 bases at J; junction bases unmatched: 5. CDR1 LNHDA and CDR2 SQIVND come from the germline V gene (reference sequence). This CDR3 has 16 amino acids.

The chain employs TRBV7-9 and TRBJ2-7, with a tentative D call TRBD1 (6 bases). Germline V gene sequence: CDR1 SEHNR, CDR2 FQNEAQ (reference sequence). Trimming removed 5 bases from V and 0 bases from J, with 11 bases in between. This CDR3 has 14 residues. This CDR3 reads CASSTRDNSYEQYF. CDR3 coding DNA: TGTGCCAGCAGCACCCGGGACAACTCCTACGAGCAGTACTTC.

This chain links TRBV19 with TRBJ2-2, with 7 bases that match TRBD2. V lost 6 bases, J lost 3 bases, and 7 bases stayed unmatched. Germline V lookup: CDR1 LNHDA, CDR2 SQIVND (reference sequence). The CDR3 has 15 residues. The CDR3 DNA is TGTGCCAGTAGAGAGGGAGGGCCCGACACCGGGGAGCTGTTTTTT. Its translation: CASREGGPDTGELFF.

The gene calls are TRBV14 and TRBJ2-5; TRBD2 agrees at 7 bases. V was pared by 3 bases and J by 4 bases, with 8 bases of the junction left unmatched. The CDR3 extends over 15 amino acids. CDR1 is SGHDN and CDR2 is FVKESK in the germline V gene. The CDR3 spells CASSQRLGGVETQYF. Here the CDR3 DNA reads TGTGCCAGCAGCCAGCGCCTGGGGGGGGTAGAGACCCAGTACTTC.

This chain uses TRBV18 with TRBJ1-5; perhaps TRBD1 as D (6 bases). The CDR3 totals 13 residues. Germline CDR1 and CDR2: KGHSH and LQKENI. Deletions cut 3 bases from V and 6 bases from J, with 9 bases between. CDR3 sequence reads: CASSPEQGQPQHF. CDR3 in DNA: TGTGCCAGCTCACCGGAACAGGGTCAGCCCCAGCATTTT.

V gene TRBV4-1 combines with J gene TRBJ2-5, with 8 positions matching TRBD2. Germline CDR1 and CDR2: MGHRA and YSYEKL. This CDR3 contains 18 residues. The V and J ends lost 4 bases and 1 base, in that order; junction bases with no gene match: 14. Here the CDR3 reads CASSPHGAGAQGQETQYF. CDR3 DNA sequence: TGCGCCAGCAGCCCCCATGGAGCGGGGGCCCAGGGCCAAGAGACCCAGTACTTC.

About this clone: Within the sample, other DNA sequences also encode this same CDR3. CDR3 bases: TGTGCCAGCAGTTACTCGGGCGGGGGTGGAGAGACCCAGTACTTC. Translation gives CASSYSGGGGETQYF. This rearrangement joins TRBV6-5 to TRBJ2-5; TRBD2 agrees at 7 bases. The CDR3 runs 15 residues. With V trimmed by 0 bases and J by 4 bases, 5 bases remained unmatched. From germline, CDR1 is MNHEY and CDR2 SVGAGI.

The V and J genes are TRBV5-4 and TRBJ1-5, with TRBD1 identical over 7 bases. The V gene's germline CDR1 is SGHNT and CDR2 YYREEE (reference sequence). The ends lost 4 bases at V and 5 bases at J; junction bases unmatched: 6. This CDR3 is 14 amino acids long. CDR3 sequence: CASSLAGTDQPQHF. The CDR3, as DNA: TGTGCCAGCAGCCTGGCCGGGACAGATCAGCCCCAGCATTTT. The variable domain in full, completed from reference TRBV5-4 and TRBJ1-5, reads ETGVTQSPTHLIKTRGQQVTLRCSSQSGHNTVSWYQQALGQGPQFIFQYYREEENGRGNFPPRFSGLQFPNYSSELNVNALELDDSALYLCASSLAGTDQPQHFGDGTRLSIL.

The table lists this clone with a count of one. This chain uses TRBV27 with TRBJ1-6; 7 positions match TRBD1. V lost 5 bases, J lost 7 bases, and 2 bases stayed unmatched. The germline CDR1 and CDR2 sequences are MNHEY and SMNVEV (reference sequence). CDR3 length: 13 amino acids. The CDR3 DNA reads TGTGCCAGCAGTGTGGACAGGAATTCACCCCTCCACTTT. Translation gives CASSVDRNSPLHF.